This T cell receptor (beta chain) is from a study of T cell clusters in autoimmune cytopenias. The V gene's germline CDR1 is MNHNS and CDR2 SASEGT. This CDR3 has 13 amino acids. Each sample's input was around 250 ng genomic DNA, 38,000 or so genome equivalents. One tube held mixed TRB-A and TRB-B primer pools for touch-down PCR. TCRdb reprocessed the multiplex PCR reads and reports one entry per CDR3 protein, with no DNA. Its clone listing holds 11,000 or so distinct CDR3 sequences. These records were also assigned to another study, of T cell repertoires in aging, cancer and after chemotherapy.

The sequence derives from a human donor in good health. The sequencing input was peripheral blood. The rearrangement links TRBV6-1 to TRBJ2-7. The chain's CDR3 is CASSEQLPYEQYF.